This TCR beta chain comes out of a study of control samples from healthy donors and cancer patients. Assay: immunoSEQ multiplex PCR; the TCRdb copy retains only in-frame clones and omits some. The data show 110,000 or so clones, 75% to 90% seen once. The CDR3 totals 16 residues. The germline V and J ends were trimmed by 4 bases and 4 bases, with 17 bases remaining between them. The V gene's germline CDR1 is SGHTA and CDR2 FQGNSA. V gene TRBV7-2 combines with J gene TRBJ2-1; no reliable D call. Sequenced sample: blood. This TCR was recovered from a woman aged 45-65 years in good health. CDR3 sequence reads: CASSWTPSDGYNEQFF. In nucleotides, the CDR3 is TGTGCCAGCAGCTGGACCCCGTCGGACGGATACAATGAGCAGTTCTTC.